This TCR beta chain was sequenced during a study of blood T cell repertoires in COVID-19. Study background: T cells, B-cell-depleted T cells, or PBMCs provided the cDNA or gDNA that served as material.

Per the original methods: Amplification of reference gene primers was used by the study to estimate nucleated cell counts. Clones were sequenced by immunoSEQ multiplex PCR, and TCRdb holds only the in-frame ones, with some missing. V and J calls plus clone size are reproduced from that table; the DNA served to infer D and trimming. The sample records more than 45,000 clones, about 85% being singletons. The CDR3 contains 14 residues. Germline V gene lookup returns CDR1 MNHEY and CDR2 SMNVEV (reference sequence). Trimming left V 2 bases short and J 4 bases short, with 10 bases between. The sequence was obtained from a man aged 40-49 years with active COVID-19. The sequenced sample consisted of peripheral blood. The V and J genes are TRBV27 and TRBJ2-3, with a weak D call TRBD1 (6 bases). CDR3 region: CASSLGGGPDTQYF. CDR3 in DNA: TGTGCCAGCAGTTTAGGGGGCGGGCCAGATACGCAGTATTTT.